These 29 T cell receptor beta chains were all obtained from the same sample, sequenced in a study of blood T cell repertoires in COVID-19. Libraries were prepared by immunoSEQ multiplex PCR; TCRdb keeps only in-frame clonotypes and omits some of them. The table has about 270,000 clones, roughly 90% seen once; the top ten hold around 2.1%. The specimen sequenced was peripheral blood. These receptors all come from a man aged 45-60 years with acute or convalescent COVID-19.

The chain uses TRBV25-1 and TRBJ1-1; TRBD1 is a possible D gene (6 bases). Trimming removed 3 bases at V and 2 bases at J, with 16 bases between. The CDR3 loop spans 16 amino acids. Germline V gene sequence: CDR1 MGHDK, CDR2 SYGVNS. The CDR3 is CASSERGGRGNTEAFF. The CDR3 DNA reads TGTGCCAGCAGTGAGCGGGGGGGCCGGGGAAACACTGAAGCTTTCTTT.

A few counts support this clone. This chain joins TRBV3-1 (or the pseudogene TRBV3-2) and TRBJ1-1, with 10 bases fitting TRBD1. CDR3 size: 15 residues. Losses at the gene ends were 5 bases for V and 4 bases for J; bases not matched to a gene: 7. Germline CDR1 is LGHDT and CDR2 is YNNKEL (reference sequence). The CDR3 region has the DNA TGTGCCAGCAGCGGAGGACAGGGGGGTATCACTGAAGCTTTCTTT. This sequence encodes CASSGGQGGITEAFF.

The chain employs TRBV5-4 and TRBJ2-7; possibly TRBD2 for D (6 bases). There are 15 residues in the CDR3. Germline CDR1 SGHNT, CDR2 YYREEE (reference sequence). V lost 6 bases and J 1 base, leaving 17 bases between the germline ends. In nucleotides, the CDR3 is TGTGCCAGCACCCGTGGGGGACTTTTTTCCTACGAGCAGTACTTC. It specifies CASTRGGLFSYEQYF. Full variable domain (rest looked up from reference TRBV5-4 and TRBJ2-7): ETGVTQSPTHLIKTRGQQVTLRCSSQSGHNTVSWYQQALGQGPQFIFQYYREEENGRGNFPPRFSGLQFPNYSSELNVNALELDDSALYLCASTRGGLFSYEQYFGPGTRLTVT.

J is TRBJ2-5 and V is TRBV19, with 9 bases identical to TRBD1. Germline trimming cut 3 bases from V and 5 bases from J; bases unmatched to any gene: 1. This CDR3 is 13 amino acids long. Germline V CDR1 and CDR2: LNHDA, SQIVND (reference sequence). The CDR3 protein is CASSMGTGETQYF. Written as DNA, the CDR3 is TGTGCCAGTAGTATGGGGACAGGGGAGACCCAGTACTTC.

CDR3 DNA sequence: TGTGCCAGCTCACCCGCCGACCCCAAGGTCGCGGGCCAGCCCCAGCATTTT. It encodes CASSPADPKVAGQPQHF. V and J are TRBV18 and TRBJ1-5; D remains unclear. Germline V CDR1 and CDR2: KGHSH, LQKENI. The CDR3 is 17 residues long. Trimming took 3 bases from V and 7 from J, leaving 22 bases between them.

CDR3 residues: CASSLPPVRDYGYTF. Here the CDR3 DNA reads TGTGCCAGCAGTTTACCCCCGGTCCGGGACTATGGCTACACCTTC. J is TRBJ1-2 and V is TRBV28; D remains ambiguous. Germline V CDR1 and CDR2: MDHEN, SYDVKM. The CDR3 extends over 15 amino acids. V was shortened by 2 bases and J by 3 bases, with 13 bases between the two germline ends.

This rearrangement joins TRBV3-1 (or the pseudogene TRBV3-2) to TRBJ2-7; 10 nucleotides match TRBD1. Trimming removed 5 bases from V and 5 bases from J; junction bases left unmatched: 12. This CDR3 is built from 16 residues. CDR1 LGHDT and CDR2 YNNKEL come from the germline V gene (reference sequence). CDR3 loop: CASSKGQGTGNHEQYF. CDR3 sequence (DNA): TGTGCCAGCAGCAAGGGACAGGGGACAGGGAACCACGAGCAGTACTTC.

This chain's CDR3 is CSVVSGGAQETQYF. Written as DNA, the CDR3 is TGCAGCGTTGTCAGCGGGGGGGCCCAAGAGACCCAGTACTTC. V usage is TRBV29-1 and J usage is TRBJ2-5; 10 bases align to TRBD2. This CDR3 contains 14 residues. Germline CDR1 and CDR2: SQVTM and ANQGSEA. The trim removed 4 bases at V and 1 base at J, leaving 3 bases unmatched.

This chain joins TRBV10-1 and TRBJ1-1; D is unresolved. The germline gives CDR1 WNHNN, CDR2 SYGVQD (reference sequence). This CDR3 is 13 amino acids long. V shed 7 bases and J shed 3 bases, with 12 bases lying between them. CDR3 DNA: TGCGCCAGCACTGGCGGAACTGACACTGAAGCTTTCTTT. Translated: CASTGGTDTEAFF.

V and J are TRBV4-1 and TRBJ1-1; TRBD1 might be the D (6 bases). V lost 5 bases and J lost 1, with 11 bases in between. The germline gives CDR1 MGHRA, CDR2 YSYEKL. This CDR3 comprises 14 residues. In DNA form, the CDR3 reads TGCGCCAGCAGCAAGGGACATAGGAACACTGAAGCTTTCTTT. Translation: CASSKGHRNTEAFF.

The V gene is TRBV3-1 (or the pseudogene TRBV3-2), the J gene TRBJ1-1; TRBD1 aligns across 7 bases. This CDR3 is built from 14 residues. CDR1 and CDR2 from the germline V gene are LGHDT and YNNKEL (reference sequence). Losses at the gene ends were 4 bases for V and 7 bases for J; bases not matched to a gene: 9. CDR3 in DNA: TGTGCCAGCAGCCCAGCAGGGGGTAGAGGTGAAGCTTTCTTT. The encoded protein is CASSPAGGRGEAFF.

V gene TRBV7-9 combines with J gene TRBJ2-2; no definite D call. V shed 4 bases and J shed 6 bases, with 12 bases lying between them. The CDR3 loop spans 14 amino acids. Germline V lookup: CDR1 SEHNR, CDR2 FQNEAQ (reference sequence). This chain's CDR3 is CASSYSLLSGELFF. DNA for the CDR3: TGTGCCAGCAGCTACAGTCTACTGTCCGGGGAGCTGTTTTTT.

The V gene is TRBV5-4, the J gene TRBJ1-2; 11 bases fit TRBD1. The germline CDR1 and CDR2 sequences are SGHNT and YYREEE (reference sequence). V shed 5 bases, J shed 4 bases, and the junction held 10 bases outside the gene matches. The CDR3 consists of 16 residues. CDR3 DNA sequence: TGTGCCAGCAGACCCGGACAGGGGGCTTCTGGCTATGGCTACACCTTC. Encoded protein: CASRPGQGASGYGYTF. Complete variable domain (other parts from reference TRBV5-4 and TRBJ1-2): ETGVTQSPTHLIKTRGQQVTLRCSSQSGHNTVSWYQQALGQGPQFIFQYYREEENGRGNFPPRFSGLQFPNYSSELNVNALELDDSALYLCASRPGQGASGYGYTFGSGTRLTVV.

This clone turned up a few times. The J gene is TRBJ2-1, the V gene TRBV2; TRBD2 matches at 9 bases. Trimming removed 3 bases from V and 8 bases from J; junction bases left unmatched: 8. The CDR3 loop spans 15 amino acids. Germline V lookup: CDR1 SNHLY, CDR2 FYNNEI. The CDR3 DNA reads as TGTGCCAGCAGTGATGTCGGCGGGGGGGCCGATGAGCAGTTCTTC. This translates into CASSDVGGGADEQFF.

The rearrangement links TRBV25-1 to TRBJ2-7, with D unresolved. The CDR3 sequence is 11 residues long. Trimming stripped 4 bases from V and 3 bases from J, with 4 bases between. Germline assignment: CDR1 MGHDK and CDR2 SYGVNS. CDR3 coding DNA: TGTGCCAGCAGTGCCTACTACGAGCAGTACTTC. Protein sequence: CASSAYYEQYF.

V gene TRBV5-1 combines with J gene TRBJ1-5; D possibly corresponds to TRBD1 (5 bases). Per the germline V gene, CDR1 is SGHRS and CDR2 is YFSETQ. This CDR3 contains 16 residues. Trimming took off 2 bases at V and 0 bases at J, with 12 bases between the two ends. Written as DNA, the CDR3 is TGCGCCAGCAGCTTCGCGGGGGATGATAGCAATCAGCCCCAGCATTTT. Translation gives CASSFAGDDSNQPQHF.

This chain joins TRBV4-2 and TRBJ1-2, with D maybe TRBD1 (5 bases). The CDR3 runs 17 residues. With 1 base removed from V and 3 bases from J, the gap between germline ends came to 18 bases. From germline, CDR1 is LGHNA and CDR2 YNFKEQ. This CDR3 is CASSQGGTPGRDYGYTF. DNA for the CDR3: TGTGCCAGCAGCCAAGGTGGTACCCCAGGGAGGGACTATGGCTACACCTTC.

This clone has just a few counts. Other DNA variants within this sample encode the same CDR3. V usage is TRBV27 and J usage is TRBJ1-5, with 8 nucleotides matching TRBD1. Germline V CDR1 and CDR2: MNHEY, SMNVEV (reference sequence). The CDR3 has 15 amino acids. V lost 3 bases, J lost 3 bases, and 4 bases stayed unmatched. The CDR3 nucleotides are TGTGCCAGCAGTTTTTCAGGGGGCCCCAATCAGCCCCAGCATTTT. It is translated as CASSFSGGPNQPQHF.

The rearrangement links TRBV4-1 to TRBJ1-3; 10 nucleotides agree with TRBD1. CDR1 MGHRA and CDR2 YSYEKL come from the germline V gene. The ends lost 8 bases at V and 0 bases at J; junction bases unmatched: 10. CDR3 length equals 17 residues. CDR3 sequence: CASGGTGEGYSGNTIYF. In nucleotides, the CDR3 is TGCGCCAGCGGTGGGACAGGGGAAGGATACTCTGGAAACACCATATATTTT.

The chain joins TRBV11-2 to TRBJ1-1; possible D gene TRBD1, 6 bases. The length of the CDR3 is 15 residues. Germline-derived CDR1 and CDR2 are SGHAT and FQNNGV. Trimming removed 5 bases from V and 1 base from J, with 14 bases in between. This CDR3 reads CASSLAGGQNTEAFF. The CDR3 DNA sequence: TGTGCCAGCAGCCTTGCGGGGGGCCAGAACACTGAAGCTTTCTTT.

The gene calls are TRBV19 and TRBJ1-2; TRBD1 might be the D (5 bases). CDR3 size: 15 residues. Germline V lookup: CDR1 LNHDA, CDR2 SQIVND (reference sequence). V gave up 5 bases and J gave up 0 bases, with 13 bases separating them. CDR3 sequence reads: CASSVRDGTNYGYTF. The CDR3 DNA is TGTGCCAGTAGTGTGCGGGACGGAACTAACTATGGCTACACCTTC.

With respect to this clone: Other DNA sequences of this sample code for an identical CDR3. The chain employs TRBV19 and TRBJ2-3, with 7 bases lining up with TRBD1. Trimming took 5 bases from V and 6 from J; bases not matched to a gene: 5. Germline-derived CDR1 and CDR2 are LNHDA and SQIVND (reference sequence). There are 13 residues in the CDR3. CDR3 protein: CASSDREGDTQYF. The CDR3 nucleotides are TGTGCCAGTAGTGACAGGGAAGGGGATACGCAGTATTTT. The full variable domain, rest sourced from reference TRBV19 and TRBJ2-3, is DGGITQSPKYLFRKEGQNVTLSCEQNLNHDAMYWYRQDPGQGLRLIYYSQIVNDFQKGDIAEGYSVSREKKESFPLTVTSAQKNPTAFYLCASSDREGDTQYFGPGTRLTVL.

As for this clone: Other DNA sequences from this sample encode an identical CDR3 as well. The chain carries TRBV20-1 and TRBJ1-4; no firm D call. There are 10 residues in the CDR3. Germline V gene lookup returns CDR1 DFQATT and CDR2 SNEGSKA (reference sequence). The V end was cut by 5 bases, the J end by 7 bases, with 5 bases between. The CDR3 loop reads CSASGEKLFF. The CDR3 DNA reads as TGCAGTGCTTCAGGTGAAAAACTGTTTTTT.

The rearrangement joins TRBV9 to TRBJ1-2; perhaps TRBD1 as D (6 bases). Trimming left V 4 bases short and J 7 bases short, with 14 bases between. This CDR3 has 13 residues. CDR1 is SGDLS and CDR2 is YYNGEE in the germline V gene. As DNA, the CDR3 is TGTGCCAGCAGCTTTGGGGGGGCAGGTGGCTACACCTTC. Translated: CASSFGGAGGYTF.

This clone was detected only once. This sequence joins TRBV30 and TRBJ2-3; 10 nucleotides line up with TRBD2. The CDR3 is made up of 15 amino acids. CDR1 GTSNPN and CDR2 SVGIG come from the germline V gene (reference sequence). V lost 3 bases to trimming and J lost 3 bases; unmatched junction nucleotides: 6. CDR3: CAWRISGGATDTQYF. CDR3 coding DNA: TGTGCCTGGAGGATCAGCGGGGGGGCGACAGATACGCAGTATTTT.

This clone is a singleton in its sample. Other DNA sequences from this sample encode an identical CDR3 as well. The gene calls are TRBV19 and TRBJ1-1; D is uncertain. There are 13 residues in the CDR3. The germline V and J ends were trimmed by 1 base and 2 bases, with 5 bases remaining between them. The germline V gene encodes CDR1 LNHDA and CDR2 SQIVND (reference sequence). The CDR3 loop is CASSIGANTEAFF. The CDR3 DNA is TGTGCCAGTAGTATAGGGGCCAACACTGAAGCTTTCTTT.

J is TRBJ2-2 and V is TRBV12-3 or TRBV12-4; possibly TRBD2 for D (5 bases). The CDR3 runs to 12 residues. Trimming cost V 6 bases and J 4 bases, with 6 bases left between them. The CDR3 nucleotides read TGTGCCAGCAGCCTAGCCACCGGGGAGCTGTTTTTT. Translation: CASSLATGELFF.

The V gene is TRBV30, the J gene TRBJ2-1, with 7 nucleotides matching TRBD1. V shed 2 bases, J shed 4 bases, and the junction held 5 bases outside the gene matches. Germline V lookup: CDR1 GTSNPN, CDR2 SVGIG (reference sequence). The CDR3 has 14 amino acids. CDR3: CAWSRTGLYNEQFF. In nucleotides, the CDR3 is TGTGCCTGGAGTAGGACAGGTCTTTACAATGAGCAGTTCTTC. Based on the CDR3 plus reference TRBV30 and TRBJ2-1, the full variable domain is SQTIHQWPATLVQPVGSPLSLECTVEGTSNPNLYWYRQAAGRGLQLLFYSVGIGQISSEVPQNLSASRPQDRQFILSSKKLLLSDSGFYLCAWSRTGLYNEQFFGPGTRLTVL.

This chain uses TRBV29-1 with TRBJ2-7; perhaps TRBD2 as D (6 bases). Germline V gene lookup returns CDR1 SQVTM and CDR2 ANQGSEA. The CDR3 covers 14 residues. V was pared by 7 bases and J by 0 bases, with 16 bases between. The chain's CDR3 is CSAVPGLSSYEQYF. The CDR3 DNA reads TGCAGCGCAGTCCCGGGACTCAGCTCCTACGAGCAGTACTTC.